These 19 T cell receptor beta chains originate from one sample sequenced in a study of T cells after posttransplantation cyclophosphamide. A marrow graft followed busulfan-fludarabine conditioning, with cyclophosphamide on days +3 and +4. Produced via immunoSEQ multiplex PCR; TCRdb's table is partial and in-frame only. The sample contains fewer than 11,000 clones, none of them singletons. The specimen was PBMCs, collected after allogeneic stem cell transplant with posttransplant cyclophosphamide. These receptors all stem from a female patient in her forties who received an allogeneic stem cell transplant from a related donor, was CMV-positive, and had no GVHD. Some T cells may have originated in the graft donor.

This clone was counted many times. This chain links TRBV4-1 with TRBJ2-7; possible D gene TRBD1, 6 bases. The germline V gene has CDR1 MGHRA and CDR2 YSYEKL. This CDR3 contains 14 residues. Trimming removed 0 bases from V and 4 bases from J, with 10 bases in between. In DNA, the CDR3 is TGCGCCAGCAGCCAAGAAGAAGGGGGTTACGAGCAGTACTTC. Protein sequence: CASSQEEGGYEQYF.

This chain uses TRBV9 with TRBJ2-3, with no clear D. Trimming took 2 bases from V and 3 from J, leaving 10 bases between them. This CDR3 has 14 amino acids. Germline V CDR1 and CDR2: SGDLS, YYNGEE. For the CDR3, the DNA is TGTGCCAGCAGCGTGGCAAAGCGAACAGATACGCAGTATTTT. The encoded protein is CASSVAKRTDTQYF.

This clone has at least ten counts. This chain connects TRBV12-3 or TRBV12-4 to TRBJ1-2; D might be TRBD1 (6 bases). V lost 4 bases, J lost 4 bases, and 13 bases lay in between. This CDR3 is 14 amino acids long. Written as DNA, the CDR3 is TGTGCCAGCAGTTCCGGCAGGGGAGGCTATGGCTACACCTTC. Amino acid sequence: CASSSGRGGYGYTF.

This clone has a count of ten or more. V is TRBV18 and J is TRBJ2-2; 9 bases are a match to TRBD2. Germline V gives CDR1 KGHSH, CDR2 LQKENI. The V segment lost 6 bases and the J segment 7 bases; nucleotides outside the gene matches: 12. This CDR3 region has 16 residues. The CDR3 DNA reads as TGTGCCAGCTCCCCCGCGGCGGGGGGGATCGACGGGGAGCTGTTTTTT. Translating it yields CASSPAAGGIDGELFF.

This clone was observed many times. The CDR3 nucleotides read TGTGCCAGCAGACAGGGGCGTAACACTGAAGCTTTCTTT. Translating gives CASRQGRNTEAFF. The chain employs TRBV6-5 and TRBJ1-1; 7 bases are shared with TRBD1. V trimming: 6 bases; J trimming: 2 bases; junction bases outside the gene matches: 3. The CDR3 has 13 residues. CDR1 MNHEY and CDR2 SVGAGI come from the germline V gene.

The sample holds many counts of this clone. The J gene is TRBJ1-5, the V gene TRBV19; D perhaps matches TRBD1 (5 bases). The CDR3 loop spans 18 amino acids. CDR1 and CDR2 (germline): LNHDA, SQIVND (reference sequence). V dropped 0 bases and J dropped 0 bases, with 15 bases sitting between them. The CDR3 DNA reads as TGTGCCAGTAGTATAGAGGGACTCCAGGGTTATAGCAATCAGCCCCAGCATTTT. It codes for CASSIEGLQGYSNQPQHF.

This clone was picked up a small number of times. The V and J genes are TRBV24-1 and TRBJ2-5; TRBD2 matches at 8 bases. The CDR3 length is 15 residues. The germline gives CDR1 KGHDR, CDR2 SFDVKD. Losses at the gene ends were 2 bases for V and 3 bases for J; bases not matched to a gene: 4. The CDR3: CATSDSAGAKETQYF. DNA of the CDR3: TGTGCCACCAGTGATTCAGCGGGGGCTAAAGAGACCCAGTACTTC.

The chain has TRBV7-6 and TRBJ2-2; 13 nucleotides align to TRBD2. The trim removed 5 bases at V and 6 bases at J, leaving 3 bases unmatched. Germline-derived CDR1 and CDR2 are SGHVS and FNYEAQ. This CDR3 region has 15 residues. CDR3 loop: CASSPGTSGAGELFF. The CDR3 bases are TGTGCCAGCAGCCCCGGGACTAGCGGGGCCGGGGAGCTGTTTTTT.

Many counts were recorded for this clone. This chain joins TRBV5-4 and TRBJ2-3, with TRBD2 matching 9 bases. The trim removed 1 base at V and 5 bases at J, leaving 11 bases unmatched. Germline V gene data show CDR1 as SGHNT and CDR2 as YYREEE (reference sequence). This CDR3 region has 17 residues. The CDR3: CASSLRSAGGLEDTQYF. Here the CDR3 DNA reads TGTGCCAGCAGCTTGAGGTCCGCGGGGGGGCTCGAAGATACGCAGTATTTT.

This clone was observed many times. The chain employs TRBV6-1 and TRBJ1-5, with D unclear. Trimming took off 9 bases at V and 0 bases at J, with 9 bases between the two ends. The CDR3 has 13 residues. Germline V gene sequence: CDR1 MNHNS, CDR2 SASEGT. The DNA of the CDR3 is TGTGCCAGTACTACCTATAGCAATCAGCCCCAGCATTTT. Translating it yields CASTTYSNQPQHF.

This rearrangement joins TRBV5-1 to TRBJ2-5; D remains ambiguous. The germline gives CDR1 SGHRS, CDR2 YFSETQ. Deletions cut 4 bases from V and 4 bases from J, with 11 bases between. The CDR3 is made up of 13 amino acids. CDR3 DNA sequence: TGCGCCAGCAGCCCCACATGGGCAGAGACCCAGTACTTC. It yields the protein CASSPTWAETQYF.

At least ten counts were recorded for this clone. The genes are TRBV5-5 and TRBJ2-7; a possible D gene is TRBD1 (5 bases). V was trimmed by 2 bases and J by 3 bases, leaving 9 bases between them. The CDR3 is 13 residues long. Germline lookup yields CDR1 SGHKS and CDR2 YYEKEE (reference sequence). CDR3 bases: TGTGCCAGCAGCTTCGACAGAATCTACGAGCAGTACTTC. This translates into CASSFDRIYEQYF.

This clone was observed many times. The chain links TRBV7-9 to TRBJ1-2; D remains ambiguous. Germline CDR1 is SEHNR and CDR2 is FQNEAQ (reference sequence). The V end lost 0 bases, the J end lost 0 bases, and 8 bases lay between the germline ends. The CDR3 loop spans 15 amino acids. The CDR3 nucleotides are TGTGCCAGCAGCTTAGCGCTAGCAGCTAACTATGGCTACACCTTC. It yields the protein CASSLALAANYGYTF.

The table lists this clone with many counts. The V and J genes are TRBV7-2 and TRBJ2-3, with 9 bases that match TRBD1. The germline gives CDR1 SGHTA, CDR2 FQGNSA. The junction had 11 bases not matched to a gene; V was cut back by 5 bases and J by 5 bases. This CDR3 has 16 amino acids. This chain's CDR3 is CASSHDGDRVGDTQYF. The CDR3 DNA reads TGTGCCAGCAGCCACGACGGGGACAGGGTGGGAGATACGCAGTATTTT.

In this sample, this clone turned up many times. The chain joins TRBV7-9 to TRBJ1-2, with D possibly being TRBD1 (6 bases). V lost 4 bases and J lost 3, with 15 bases in between. Germline V gene data show CDR1 as SEHNR and CDR2 as FQNEAQ (reference sequence). The CDR3 spans 15 residues. The CDR3 nucleotides are TGTGCCAGCAGCTCCGGACAGCCCTACCACTATGGCTACACCTTC. Amino acid sequence: CASSSGQPYHYGYTF.

The sample holds many counts of this clone. The gene calls are TRBV10-3 and TRBJ1-2; 12 bases agree with TRBD1. This CDR3 is 13 amino acids long. CDR1 is ENHRY and CDR2 is SYGVKD in the germline V gene. Trimming removed 5 bases from V and 11 bases from J; junction bases left unmatched: 6. CDR3: CAISTGTGGPYTF. The CDR3 DNA reads as TGTGCCATCAGTACCGGGACAGGGGGCCCTTACACCTTC.

This clone was counted ten times or more. The chain couples TRBV6-5 to TRBJ1-2; tentatively, D is TRBD1 (6 bases). Trimming removed 0 bases at V and 8 bases at J, with 13 bases between. Germline V CDR1 and CDR2: MNHEY, SVGAGI. This CDR3 spans 14 amino acids. The CDR3 DNA reads TGTGCCAGCAGTTACTCTACGACAGGAAAAGGCTACACCTTC. Its protein product is CASSYSTTGKGYTF.

This clone was counted a few times. This chain joins TRBV7-2 and TRBJ2-1; weak D call: TRBD2 (7 bases). Per the germline V gene, CDR1 is SGHTA and CDR2 is FQGNSA. This CDR3 comprises 15 residues. Between the trimmed V and J ends, which lost 6 bases and 9 bases, there was a span of 21 bases. The CDR3 loop is CASRGDTGGRAEQFF. The CDR3 DNA is TGTGCCAGCAGGGGGGATACGGGGGGCCGGGCTGAGCAGTTCTTC.

Ten or more counts support this clone. The chain uses TRBV7-3 and TRBJ2-1; D is uncertain. This CDR3 is built from 13 residues. Germline V lookup: CDR1 SGHTA, CDR2 FQGTGA. V was trimmed by 2 bases and J by 9 bases, leaving 11 bases between them. The CDR3 coding sequence is TGTGCCAGCAGCTTACTAGAGTCCGGTGAGCAGTTCTTC. This gives the protein CASSLLESGEQFF.